A selection of T cell receptor beta chains follows, all from one sample in a study of T cells after posttransplantation cyclophosphamide. Sequencing was performed with immunoSEQ multiplex PCR; in TCRdb, only in-frame clones are kept and a portion is missing. Singletons are absent from the sample, which has roughly 49,000 clones. Sequences were obtained from PBMCs. These receptors were obtained from a man aged 40-49 years in good health, CMV-negative, and a related stem cell transplant donor. Each CDR3 is given with its conserved first and last residue. D genes are given only for firm matches. The size of a clone is reported for some rows only, either as once, few or many, or as a class for expanded clones.

clone_size d_call j_call v_call cdr3_length cdr3_nt cdr3_aa
many - TRBJ1-2 TRBV4-1 14 TGCGCCAGCAGCCAAGATAGAGGGAATAGTGGCTACACCTTC CASSQDRGNSGYTF
many TRBD1 TRBJ2-1 TRBV28 15 TGTGCCAGTCCTCCGGGACAGGGTTTTACAAGTGAGCAGTTCTTC CASPPGQGFTSEQFF
many - TRBJ1-1 TRBV11-2 13 TGTGCCAGCAGCCCGGCCGCGGACACTGAAGCTTTCTTT CASSPAADTEAFF
many - TRBJ2-5 TRBV7-9 14 TGTGCCAGCAGCCCTGGGCGCGTAGAAGAGACCCAGTACTTC CASSPGRVEETQYF
many - TRBJ1-5 TRBV28 18 TGTGCCAGCAGTTTATCCGGAGGCAGCCCGTATAGCAATCAGCCCCAGCATTTT CASSLSGGSPYSNQPQHF
many TRBD1 TRBJ1-3 TRBV28 16 TGTGCCAGCAGTTTACCCACAGGGGTCGGTGGAAACACCATATATTTT CASSLPTGVGGNTIYF
many TRBD1 TRBJ2-1 TRBV6-5 15 TGTGCCAGCAGTTTAGATCCGGGACAGGGTCGTGAGCAGTTCTTC CASSLDPGQGREQFF
many - TRBJ1-5 TRBV6-6 16 TGTGCCAGCAGTTACTTACAGTCAATTAGCAATCAGCCCCAGCATTTT CASSYLQSISNQPQHF
many TRBD2 TRBJ2-2 TRBV5-1 14 TGCGCCAGCAGCTTTAGCGGGAGTGCCGGGGAGCTGTTTTTT CASSFSGSAGELFF
many TRBD2 TRBJ2-1 TRBV5-1 16 TGCGCCAGCAGCCGCCCTCTAGCGGGAGTTTACAATGAGCAGTTCTTC CASSRPLAGVYNEQFF
many - TRBJ2-1 TRBV5-8 14 TGTGCCAGCGGTCTAGGGAGCCCGTACAATGAGCAGTTCTTC CASGLGSPYNEQFF
many TRBD1 TRBJ2-5 TRBV5-1 15 TGCGCCAGCAGCTTGCCCGGGACAGGTCAAGAGACCCAGTACTTC CASSLPGTGQETQYF
many - TRBJ1-2 TRBV5-5 14 TGTGCCAGCAGCTTGGCAACTGGAGGTTATGGCTACACCTTC CASSLATGGYGYTF
many - TRBJ2-2 TRBV9 17 TGTGCCAGCAGCGTAGTAGGCGACACCTTGAACACCGGGGAGCTGTTTTTT CASSVVGDTLNTGELFF
many - TRBJ1-5 TRBV4-1 14 TGCGCCAGCAGCCAAGGGGCTTTGTATCAGCCCCAGCATTTT CASSQGALYQPQHF
many - TRBJ1-2 TRBV2 15 TGTGCCAGCAGCGAAGGGGGGGGCTCTAACTATGGCTACACCTTC CASSEGGGSNYGYTF
many - TRBJ1-1 TRBV7-9 14 TGTGCCAGCAGCTTATTACAGGGGAACACTGAAGCTTTCTTT CASSLLQGNTEAFF
many - TRBJ2-7 TRBV6-5 15 TGTGCCAGCAGCATGGGGGCAGTGCTTCCCTACGAGCAGTACTTC CASSMGAVLPYEQYF
many - TRBJ1-1 TRBV11-3 14 TGTGCCAGCAGCTCTTCGACCCGGGGCACTGAAGCTTTCTTT CASSSSTRGTEAFF
many - TRBJ1-2 TRBV7-2 13 TGTGCCAGCAGCTTCAGTGCTAACTATGGCTACACCTTC CASSFSANYGYTF
many - TRBJ2-2 TRBV7-3 12 TGTGCCAGCAGCCTCAACACCGGGGAGCTGTTTTTT CASSLNTGELFF
many - TRBJ2-6 TRBV27 13 TGTGCCAGCAGGGGCTCCGGGGCCAACGTCCTGACTTTC CASRGSGANVLTF
many TRBD1 TRBJ2-5 TRBV5-6 15 TGTGCCAGCAGCTTCCGACAGGGGGGACAAGAGACCCAGTACTTC CASSFRQGGQETQYF
many TRBD1 TRBJ2-3 TRBV7-9 15 TGTGCCAGCAAGGGTGGGACAGGACTTACAGATACGCAGTATTTT CASKGGTGLTDTQYF
many - TRBJ2-7 TRBV6-5 12 TGTGCCAGCAGTACCGACAGCTACGAGCAGTACTTC CASSTDSYEQYF
many - TRBJ1-3 TRBV4-1 15 TGCGCCAGCAGCCTTTCATCGGGCTCTGGAAACACCATATATTTT CASSLSSGSGNTIYF
few TRBD1 TRBJ2-7 TRBV5-4 14 TGTGCCAGCAGCTCCACAGGGGGTATATACGAGCAGTACTTC CASSSTGGIYEQYF
many TRBD2 TRBJ2-7 TRBV7-9 16 TGTGCCAGCAGCGTCCCTAGCGGGAGGGCATCCTACGAGCAGTACTTC CASSVPSGRASYEQYF
many - TRBJ2-7 TRBV6-5 13 TGTGCCACCCTTGGAACAGCCGCCTACGAGCAGTACTTC CATLGTAAYEQYF
many - TRBJ1-1 TRBV6-6 16 TGTGCCAGCACCTCGGGCAAATCCCAGCGGGACACTGAAGCTTTCTTT CASTSGKSQRDTEAFF
many - TRBJ2-6 TRBV28 17 TGTGCCAGCAGTTTAGGGGGGGGCTCTCCTGGGGCCAACGTCCTGACTTTC CASSLGGGSPGANVLTF
many - TRBJ1-2 TRBV7-9 15 TGTGCCAGCAGCTTAGCGTCGGGGGCTAACTATGGCTACACCTTC CASSLASGANYGYTF
many - TRBJ1-6 TRBV5-1 13 TGCGCCAGCAGCTTGGACAGCAATTCACCCCTCCACTTT CASSLDSNSPLHF
many - TRBJ2-7 TRBV5-6 12 TGTGCCAGCAGCTTGATCATCAACGAGCAGTACTTC CASSLIINEQYF
many - TRBJ1-4 TRBV27 15 TGTGCCAGCAGTTACTACTCCTCGGGTAATGAAAAACTGTTTTTT CASSYYSSGNEKLFF
many - TRBJ2-2 TRBV6-1 12 TGTGCCAGCAGTGGCGGCACCGGGGAGCTGTTTTTT CASSGGTGELFF
many - TRBJ1-5 TRBV19 14 TGTGCCAGTAGTATCAGCGCAGAAGATCAGCCCCAGCATTTT CASSISAEDQPQHF
many TRBD2 TRBJ2-7 TRBV6-1 14 TGTGCCAGCAGTCCAGCGGGAGTCGGCTACGAGCAGTACTTC CASSPAGVGYEQYF
many TRBD1 TRBJ1-6 TRBV6-5 14 TGTGCCAGCAGGTCCGGGACAGGGTTTTCACCCCTCCACTTT CASRSGTGFSPLHF
- TRBD2 TRBJ2-1 TRBV2 15 TGTGCCAGCAGCCTTATTAGCGGGAGGGGCGATGAGCAGTTCTTC CASSLISGRGDEQFF
many TRBD2 TRBJ2-1 TRBV27 15 TGTGCCAGCAGTTTCAGGGGTAGCGGGGACAATGAGCAGTTCTTC CASSFRGSGDNEQFF
many TRBD1 TRBJ2-7 TRBV25-1 14 TGTGCCAGCAGTCCACGGACAGGGCTCCACGAGCAGTACTTC CASSPRTGLHEQYF
many TRBD1 TRBJ2-5 TRBV6-1 14 TGTGCCAGCAGTCTTCGACAGGGATGGGAGACCCAGTACTTC CASSLRQGWETQYF
- TRBD1 TRBJ1-2 TRBV6-6 13 TGTGCCAGCAGTAGACAGGGGCCGGGCGGCTACACCTTC CASSRQGPGGYTF
many TRBD1 TRBJ1-2 TRBV7-9 16 TGTGCCAGCAGCTTAGCGGCGACAGGGGGCTCCTTAGGCTACACCTTC CASSLAATGGSLGYTF
many TRBD2 TRBJ2-5 TRBV19 13 TGTGCCAGTAAGGGCGGGGGTCTAGAGACCCAGTACTTC CASKGGGLETQYF
many - TRBJ2-7 TRBV5-1 13 TGCGCCAGCAGCTTGGGACAAGACTACGAGCAGTACTTC CASSLGQDYEQYF
many TRBD2 TRBJ2-3 TRBV4-1 16 TGCGCCAGCAGCGCACGACTAGCGGGACTCACAGATACGCAGTATTTT CASSARLAGLTDTQYF
many TRBD1 TRBJ2-3 TRBV5-1 13 TGCGCCAGCAGCTCAACAGGGGCAGATACGCAGTATTTT CASSSTGADTQYF
many TRBD2 TRBJ2-5 TRBV9 17 TGTGCCAGCAGCCGGACTAGCGGGGGGGATTATAGGGAGACCCAGTACTTC CASSRTSGGDYRETQYF
many - TRBJ2-7 TRBV5-6 16 TGTGCCAGCAGCCCATTTCGGACAGCCGTTACCTACGAGCAGTACTTC CASSPFRTAVTYEQYF
many - TRBJ1-3 TRBV7-6 14 TGTGCCAGCAGCAGAGAGTTCTCTGGAAACACCATATATTTT CASSREFSGNTIYF
many - TRBJ2-7 TRBV27 14 TGTGCCAGCAGTTTGTACCCCGGCCAGGGTGGGCAGTACTTC CASSLYPGQGGQYF
few - TRBJ1-6 TRBV9 15 TGTGCCAGCAGCCCTTCGGAACGGGAAAATTCACCCCTCCACTTT CASSPSERENSPLHF
many TRBD1 TRBJ2-1 TRBV2 16 TGTGCCAGCAGTGAAGCGTGGCAGGGGGCTACGTGTGAGCAGTTCTTC CASSEAWQGATCEQFF
many - TRBJ1-4 TRBV28 14 TGTGCCAGCAGTTTGCAAGGAGCCTATGAAAAACTGTTTTTT CASSLQGAYEKLFF
- - TRBJ2-3 TRBV5-1 14 TGCGCCAGCAGCCGGGTGCAGGGTTCAGATACGCAGTATTTT CASSRVQGSDTQYF